Given below is one TCR beta chain in context. These data come from a study of T cell repertoires in cytomegalovirus infection. Trimming stripped 2 bases from V and 7 bases from J, with 12 bases between. CDR1 and CDR2 (germline): MNHEY, SVGEGT. The CDR3 spans 14 residues. TCRdb itself ran the reads through MiXCR, one entry per CDR3 protein. The table records around 350,000 distinct CDR3 sequences, 15% to 20% of them present only once. This TCR came from a human donor in good health (CMV status not recorded). Some clones in this sample may be carry-over from other donors' samples. The chain links TRBV6-2 or TRBV6-3 to TRBJ2-1; perhaps TRBD2 as D (6 bases). Sequencing input: PBMCs. The CDR3 loop is CASSYPAGSNEQFF. In nucleotides, the CDR3 is TGTGCCAGCAGTTACCCGGCGGGGTCTAATGAGCAGTTCTTC.